The sequence of this TCR beta chain was determined in a study of shared clonotypes between healthy human individuals (dated by TCRdb to the early 2020s). About the investigation overall: A couple of women and a few men aged 18 to 49 years were included in the cohort. To estimate repertoire size and how much clonotypes are shared between individuals, the study performed deep sequencing of blood TCR repertoires from about five healthy adults. Leukapheresis yielded between about 0.85 and 10 billion PBMCs per donor. For each donor, CD4 naive and CD4 memory were each given three plates, CD8 naive was given two plates, and CD8 memory was given one plate. To increase sequencing depth and limit assay-specific biases, TCR repertoire library preparation and sequencing were carried out by different laboratories using diverse techniques. The research as a whole found: Incomplete sequencing was indicated by rarefaction of sorted-subset datasets, despite the large sequencing depth. When a handful of donors were compared, the shared fraction of clonotypes was 5% to 6.5% for naive CD4, around 3.6% for naive CD8, roughly 2.3% for memory CD4, and 0.35% to 0.4% for memory CD8. The small number of donors limited the genetic and exposure-history diversity represented. Naive subsets generally had larger estimated clonotype richness than memory subsets did. Only blood was sampled, and tissue TCR repertoires likely differ from those in blood. Pairwise subsampling led to the expectation that sequencing depth would affect the degree of clonotype sharing among donors. Compared with non-shared clonotypes, clonotypes shared by all four sorted-subset donors had higher generation probabilities.

Healthy HIV-negative adults with no recently reported acute infections or vaccinations were included as donors. Every donor was a Caucasian adult living in Nashville, Tennessee, USA. Magnetic negative selection was used to enrich CD4+ T cells, after which naive cells were positively selected on CD45RA and the negative fraction became the memory subset. Blood was collected by leukapheresis, and PBMCs were isolated by Ficoll-Histopaque density gradient centrifugation and then cryopreserved in liquid nitrogen vapor phase. Analytical flow cytometry was used to check the purity and quantity of every magnetically sorted T cell population. Genomic DNA was isolated from each sorted fraction and quantified by UV absorbance on a Nanodrop 2000c. For CDR1 and CDR2, the germline V gene lists MGHRA and YSYEKL. The junction carries 20 bases between V and J, which are trimmed by 0 bases and 3 bases respectively. The CDR3 measures 18 amino acids from cysteine to phenylalanine. Of all the DNA, just the CDR3 is kept, 54 bases in frame from base 1.

As to this clone: This receptor's antigen is unknown. Per-base qualities were not stored, and no clone one base away is much larger.

TCR CDR3 regions were amplified from genomic DNA by multiplex PCR using the deep immunoSEQ assay. For each cell subset, the extracted genomic DNA was distributed evenly across all wells of several immunoSEQ 96-well plates, and each plate served as one replicate. Each replicate PCR for sorted subsets received about 0.2 ug genomic DNA, equal to 28,000 or so T cell genomes. Purified libraries were quantified with a Qubit 3.0 fluorometer, sized on a Bioanalyzer 2100, and re-quantified with the KAPA Library Quantification kit. Every immunoSEQ 96-well plate was sequenced on a separate single-read 150-cycle Illumina NextSeq 550 flow cell. As for the original processing: Because the immunoSEQ output held only junctional sequences and lacked quality scores, the filtering could not match the filtering applied to full-length reads. To assign V/J genes and CDR3, sequences were annotated using PyIR, a Python wrapper for IgBLAST v1.9, with IMGT germline references. Reads with weak V/J assignments (E-value above 1e-6), missing CDR3, stop codons, out-of-frame junctions, or ambiguous translated residues were removed. V3J clonotypes were defined as sequences sharing the same inferred V gene, J gene, and CDR3 amino acid sequence. To compute the percentage overlap between repertoires, the number of shared unique clonotypes was divided by the size of the smaller repertoire. RTK rarefaction, the Chao1 estimator, and Recon v2.1 estimates of unobserved clonotypes were used to assess repertoire richness. For all TCRbeta clonotypes obtained by the gDNA method from several donors, generation probabilities were computed with OLGA. The clones in this table, taken by TCRdb from immuneACCESS, are in-frame only. Not every clone is retained; where verified, under half of the shortfall comes from an unresolved V gene, and the cause of the rest is unknown. That table gives V, J and clone size, and the DNA gave D and trimming. This sample gives 950,000 to 1,100,000 clones in total; about 70% of them show up just once. About 1.5% of the sample rests with the top ten.

This sequence was found in a man between 18 and 29 years old in good health. The sequencing sample was made of memory CD4+ T cells sorted from blood. The cell subset or site label, as the study defines it: CD45RA-negative fraction. The chain is encoded by TRBV4-1 joined to TRBJ1-2; TRBD1 is perhaps the D gene, given 6 matching bases. The CDR3 region reads CASSQDISPSGGHYGYTF. The nucleotide sequence is TGCGCCAGCAGCCAAGATATATCCCCATCCGGGGGCCACTATGGCTACACCTTC.